Listed below are T cell receptor beta chains from one sample, sequenced in a study of human T cells and chemical hapten exposure. TCRdb itself ran the RACE reads through MiXCR, one entry per CDR3 protein. The table lists about 180,000 distinct CDR3 sequences, nearly 30% of them singletons. Sample: whole blood, taken in connection with sensitization to the hapten diphenylcyclopropenone (DPC). The receptor set was obtained from a woman aged 30 to 39 with alopecia areata. Some clones in this sample may be carry-over from other donors' samples. The CDR3 runs from the conserved cysteine through the conserved F or W. The order of the fields is clone size, V gene, J gene, D gene, CDR3 DNA, CDR3 protein. A D gene is named only where the DNA matches it firmly. The size entry is marked missing in some rows and otherwise reads once, few, many or a size class.

few	TRBV6-1	TRBJ1-1	TRBD1	TGTGCCAGCAGTGTGGGACAGGGTAACACTGAAGCTTTCTTT	CASSVGQGNTEAFF
few	TRBV20-1	TRBJ1-5	.	TGCAGTGCTAGGACAGGACGCAATCAGCCCCAGCATTTT	CSARTGRNQPQHF
few	TRBV20-1	TRBJ1-5	.	TGCAGTGCTAGGGCCGGGGATCAGCCCCAGCATTTT	CSARAGDQPQHF
.	TRBV7-2	TRBJ2-7	.	TGTGCCAGCAGCCAAGACGCCGGGAAGCAGTACTTC	CASSQDAGKQYF
.	TRBV27	TRBJ1-1	.	TGTGCCAGCAGACTCCCCGTCGCTTTCTTT	CASRLPVAFF
.	TRBV27	TRBJ1-2	.	TGTGCCAGCAGTTTATCGATAAAGGGCGGCGGCTACACCTTC	CASSLSIKGGGYTF
few	TRBV27	TRBJ1-6	.	TGTGCCAGCAGTTTCTGGGGGAGCTCCTATAATTCACCCCTCCACTTT	CASSFWGSSYNSPLHF
.	TRBV30	TRBJ1-1	.	TGTGCCTGGAGTGCCCTGACAGTCACTGAAGCTTTCTTT	CAWSALTVTEAFF
.	TRBV29-1	TRBJ1-1	TRBD1	TGCAGCGTCCTCCGACAGGGAAAGGACACTGAAGCTTTCTTT	CSVLRQGKDTEAFF
.	TRBV29-1	TRBJ2-5	.	TGCAGCGCTACTAAGGAGACCCAGTACTTC	CSATKETQYF
.	TRBV2	TRBJ2-3	.	TGTGCCAGCAGTGGAACCTGGGGCCGGAAGGAGGCAGATACGCAGTATTTT	CASSGTWGRKEADTQYF
few	TRBV2	TRBJ1-6	.	TGTGCCAGCAGTGTCTTACAGGGTCTTCAATCTAATTCACCCCTCCACTTT	CASSVLQGLQSNSPLHF
.	TRBV29-1	TRBJ2-3	.	TGCAGCTTTCCCCTGCCGGGGGATACGCAGTATTTT	CSFPLPGDTQYF
.	TRBV5-1	TRBJ2-1	TRBD2	TGCGCCAGCAGCTTTGGACTAGCGGGAGTAAATGAGCAGTTCTTC	CASSFGLAGVNEQFF
few	TRBV29-1	TRBJ1-1	.	TGCAGCGTTGAACCGCACAAGAACACTGAAGCTTTCTTT	CSVEPHKNTEAFF
few	TRBV2	TRBJ1-2	TRBD1	TGTGCCAGCAGTGGAGGGGCCACAGGGGTTGGGTATGGCTACACCTTC	CASSGGATGVGYGYTF
.	TRBV7-2	TRBJ2-1	.	TGTGCCAGCACCCTAAAGGGTCTCGGTGAGCAGTTCTTC	CASTLKGLGEQFF
few	TRBV20-1	TRBJ1-1	.	TGCAGTGCATTTACCGACAGGAGGAACACTGAAGCTTTCTTT	CSAFTDRRNTEAFF
few	TRBV5-1	TRBJ2-5	.	TGCGCCAGCAGCAGCAGGGCTGGAGAGACCCAGTACTTC	CASSSRAGETQYF
.	TRBV28	TRBJ2-6	.	TGTGCCAGCACCCCTTATTCACAGGGAACCCCTGGGGCCAACGTCCTGACTTTC	CASTPYSQGTPGANVLTF
.	TRBV12-3/TRBV12-4	TRBJ1-5	.	TGTGCCAGCAGTTCGGGGGTCAGGGGATATCAGCCCCAGCATTTT	CASSSGVRGYQPQHF
.	TRBV20-1	TRBJ2-4	TRBD1	TGCAGTGCCAACAAACCGGGACAGGGAAACATTCAGTACTTC	CSANKPGQGNIQYF
few	TRBV28	TRBJ2-3	TRBD1	TGTGCCAGCAGTGTCACCGGGACAGGGGCTTCAGATACGCAGTATTTT	CASSVTGTGASDTQYF
few	TRBV28	TRBJ2-1	TRBD2	TGTGCCAGCAGGACGGGGGGCTCCTACAATGAGCAGTTCTTC	CASRTGGSYNEQFF
few	TRBV29-1	TRBJ2-5	.	TGCAGCGTGGCCGAGGGGAGCGATAAAGAGACCCAGTACTTC	CSVAEGSDKETQYF
once	TRBV18	TRBJ2-1	.	TGTGCCAGCTCGATACAGGCCAGGTCCTACAATGAGCAGTTCTTC	CASSIQARSYNEQFF
few	TRBV20-1	TRBJ2-1	TRBD2	TGCAGTGCTAGAAGGCCTCTAGCGGGGGGTTACAATGAGCAGTTCTTC	CSARRPLAGGYNEQFF
.	TRBV28	TRBJ1-2	.	TGTGCCAGCAGTATCACAGGATTCTATGGCTACACCTTC	CASSITGFYGYTF
few	TRBV12-3/TRBV12-4	TRBJ2-5	.	TGTGCCAGCAGTTCCGCCGGCTTCCCGACGGGGACCCAGTACTTC	CASSSAGFPTGTQYF
.	TRBV11-2	TRBJ2-2	TRBD1	TGTGCCAGCAGCTCCGGGACAGGGGCATACACCGGGGAGCTGTTTTTT	CASSSGTGAYTGELFF
.	TRBV4-3	TRBJ1-1	TRBD1	TGCGCCAGCAGCCAGGAAACAGGGGGCTCAGATACTGAAGCTTTCTTT	CASSQETGGSDTEAFF
few	TRBV28	TRBJ1-1	.	TGTGCCAGCAGGAGAGCAGGGTTCCCAGCCAACGAAGCTTTCTTT	CASRRAGFPANEAFF
.	TRBV28	TRBJ2-1	.	TGTGCCAGCACGACCTTAGGTAATGAGCAGTTCTTC	CASTTLGNEQFF
.	TRBV20-1	TRBJ2-7	.	TGCAGTGCTAGAGATCTCTTATGGTACGAGCAGTACTTC	CSARDLLWYEQYF
few	TRBV7-6	TRBJ1-4	.	TGTGCCAGCAGCCCCAGGGCTATGGAGGACACGACAACTAATGAAAAACTGTTTTTT	CASSPRAMEDTTTNEKLFF
.	TRBV6-5	TRBJ1-1	.	TGTGCCAGCAAGATGAACACTGAAGCTTTCTTT	CASKMNTEAFF